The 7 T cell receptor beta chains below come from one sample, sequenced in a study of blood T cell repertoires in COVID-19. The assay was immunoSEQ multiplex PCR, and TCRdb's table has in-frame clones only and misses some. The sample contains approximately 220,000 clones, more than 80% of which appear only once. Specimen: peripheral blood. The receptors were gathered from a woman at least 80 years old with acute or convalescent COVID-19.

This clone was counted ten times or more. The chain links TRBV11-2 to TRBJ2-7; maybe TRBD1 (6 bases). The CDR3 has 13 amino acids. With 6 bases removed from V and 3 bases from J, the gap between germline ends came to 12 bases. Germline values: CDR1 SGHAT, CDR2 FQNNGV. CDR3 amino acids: CASSFQGRYEQYF. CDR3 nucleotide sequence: TGTGCCAGCAGTTTTCAGGGGCGCTACGAGCAGTACTTC.

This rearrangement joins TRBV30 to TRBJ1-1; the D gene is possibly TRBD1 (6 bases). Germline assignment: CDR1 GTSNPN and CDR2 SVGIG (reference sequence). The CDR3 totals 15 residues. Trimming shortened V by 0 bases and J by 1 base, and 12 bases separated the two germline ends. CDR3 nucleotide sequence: TGTGCCTGGAGTGTTTGGGCAGGGGAGAACACTGAAGCTTTCTTT. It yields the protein CAWSVWAGENTEAFF.

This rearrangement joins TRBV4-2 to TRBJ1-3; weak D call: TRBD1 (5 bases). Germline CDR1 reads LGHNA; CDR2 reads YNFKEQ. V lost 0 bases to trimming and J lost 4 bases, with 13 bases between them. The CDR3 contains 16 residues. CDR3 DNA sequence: TGTGCCAGCAGCCAAGATTTAGCAGGGCGCGGAAACACCATATATTTT. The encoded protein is CASSQDLAGRGNTIYF.

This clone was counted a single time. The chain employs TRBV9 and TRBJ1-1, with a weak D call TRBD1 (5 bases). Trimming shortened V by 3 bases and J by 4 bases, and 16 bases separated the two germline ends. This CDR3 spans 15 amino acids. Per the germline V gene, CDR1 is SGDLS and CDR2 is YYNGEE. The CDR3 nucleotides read TGTGCCAGCAGCGCCTCCGTGGGGGGAGGCACTGAAGCTTTCTTT. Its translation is CASSASVGGGTEAFF.

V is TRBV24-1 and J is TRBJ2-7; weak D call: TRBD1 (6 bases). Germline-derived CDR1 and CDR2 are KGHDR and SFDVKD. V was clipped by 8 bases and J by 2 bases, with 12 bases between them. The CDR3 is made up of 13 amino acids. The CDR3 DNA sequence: TGTGCCACCACCCGACAGGTTGCCTACGAGCAGTACTTC. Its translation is CATTRQVAYEQYF.

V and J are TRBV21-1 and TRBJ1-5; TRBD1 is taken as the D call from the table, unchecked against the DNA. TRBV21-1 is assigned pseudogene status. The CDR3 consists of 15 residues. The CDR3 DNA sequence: TGTGCCAGCAGCAAGACAGGATGGGTGGAACAGCCCCAGCATTTT. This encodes CASSKTGWVEQPQHF.

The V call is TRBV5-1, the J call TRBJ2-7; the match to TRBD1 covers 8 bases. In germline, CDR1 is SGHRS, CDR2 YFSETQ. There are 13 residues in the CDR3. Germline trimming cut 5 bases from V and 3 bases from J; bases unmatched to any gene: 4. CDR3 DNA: TGCGCCAGCAGACAGGGGGGAAGCTACGAGCAGTACTTC. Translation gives CASRQGGSYEQYF. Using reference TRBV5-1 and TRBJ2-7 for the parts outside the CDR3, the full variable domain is KAGVTQTPRYLIKTRGQQVTLSCSPISGHRSVSWYQQTPGQGLQFLFEYFSETQRNKGNFPGRFSGRQFSNSRSEMNVSTLELGDSALYLCASRQGGSYEQYFGPGTRLTVT.